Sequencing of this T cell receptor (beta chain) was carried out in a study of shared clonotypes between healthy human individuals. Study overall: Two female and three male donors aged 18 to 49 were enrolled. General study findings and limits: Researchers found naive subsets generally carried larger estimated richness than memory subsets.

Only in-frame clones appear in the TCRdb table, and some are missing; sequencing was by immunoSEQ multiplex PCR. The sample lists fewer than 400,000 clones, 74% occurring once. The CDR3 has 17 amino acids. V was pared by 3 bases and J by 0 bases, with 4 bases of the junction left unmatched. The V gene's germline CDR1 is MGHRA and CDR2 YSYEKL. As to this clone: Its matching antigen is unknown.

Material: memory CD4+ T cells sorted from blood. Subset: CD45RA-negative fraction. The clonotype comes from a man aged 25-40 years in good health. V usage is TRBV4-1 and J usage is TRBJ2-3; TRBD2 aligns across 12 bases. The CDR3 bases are TGCGCCAGCAGCCAGGGGACTAGCGGGCGGAGCACAGATACGCAGTATTTT. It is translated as CASSQGTSGRSTDTQYF.